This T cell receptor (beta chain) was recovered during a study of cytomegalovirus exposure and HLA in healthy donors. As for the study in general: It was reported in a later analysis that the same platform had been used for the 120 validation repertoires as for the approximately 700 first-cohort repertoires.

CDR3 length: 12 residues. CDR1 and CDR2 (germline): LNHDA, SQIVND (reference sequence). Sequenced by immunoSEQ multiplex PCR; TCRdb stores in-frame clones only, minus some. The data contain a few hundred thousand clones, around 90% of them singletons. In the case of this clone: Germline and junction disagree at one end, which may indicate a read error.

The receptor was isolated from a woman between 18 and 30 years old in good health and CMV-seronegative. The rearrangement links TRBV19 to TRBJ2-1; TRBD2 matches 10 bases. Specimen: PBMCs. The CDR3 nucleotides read TGTGCCAGTAGCATAGCGGGGGGAGAGCAGTTCTTC. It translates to CASSIAGGEQFF.